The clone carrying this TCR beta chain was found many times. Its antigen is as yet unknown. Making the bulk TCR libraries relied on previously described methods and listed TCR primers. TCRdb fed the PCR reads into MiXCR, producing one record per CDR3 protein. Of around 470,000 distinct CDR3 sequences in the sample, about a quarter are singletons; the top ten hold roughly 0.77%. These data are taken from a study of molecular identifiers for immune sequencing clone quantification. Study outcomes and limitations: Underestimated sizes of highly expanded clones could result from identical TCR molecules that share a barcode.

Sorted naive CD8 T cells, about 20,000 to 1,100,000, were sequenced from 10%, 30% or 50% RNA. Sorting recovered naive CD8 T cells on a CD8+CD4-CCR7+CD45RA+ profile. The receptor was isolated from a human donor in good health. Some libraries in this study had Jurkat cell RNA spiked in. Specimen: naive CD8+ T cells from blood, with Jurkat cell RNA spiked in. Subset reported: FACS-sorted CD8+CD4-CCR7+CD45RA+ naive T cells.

This chain's CDR3 is CASSLGVDTEAFF. The CDR3 DNA reads as TGTGCCAGCAGCTTGGGAGTGGACACTGAAGCTTTCTTT. The chain uses TRBV5-5 and TRBJ1-1; unclear D gene. The V and J ends lost 0 bases and 3 bases respectively, with 6 bases between them. The CDR3 length is 13 residues. Germline V gives CDR1 SGHKS, CDR2 YYEKEE (reference sequence).